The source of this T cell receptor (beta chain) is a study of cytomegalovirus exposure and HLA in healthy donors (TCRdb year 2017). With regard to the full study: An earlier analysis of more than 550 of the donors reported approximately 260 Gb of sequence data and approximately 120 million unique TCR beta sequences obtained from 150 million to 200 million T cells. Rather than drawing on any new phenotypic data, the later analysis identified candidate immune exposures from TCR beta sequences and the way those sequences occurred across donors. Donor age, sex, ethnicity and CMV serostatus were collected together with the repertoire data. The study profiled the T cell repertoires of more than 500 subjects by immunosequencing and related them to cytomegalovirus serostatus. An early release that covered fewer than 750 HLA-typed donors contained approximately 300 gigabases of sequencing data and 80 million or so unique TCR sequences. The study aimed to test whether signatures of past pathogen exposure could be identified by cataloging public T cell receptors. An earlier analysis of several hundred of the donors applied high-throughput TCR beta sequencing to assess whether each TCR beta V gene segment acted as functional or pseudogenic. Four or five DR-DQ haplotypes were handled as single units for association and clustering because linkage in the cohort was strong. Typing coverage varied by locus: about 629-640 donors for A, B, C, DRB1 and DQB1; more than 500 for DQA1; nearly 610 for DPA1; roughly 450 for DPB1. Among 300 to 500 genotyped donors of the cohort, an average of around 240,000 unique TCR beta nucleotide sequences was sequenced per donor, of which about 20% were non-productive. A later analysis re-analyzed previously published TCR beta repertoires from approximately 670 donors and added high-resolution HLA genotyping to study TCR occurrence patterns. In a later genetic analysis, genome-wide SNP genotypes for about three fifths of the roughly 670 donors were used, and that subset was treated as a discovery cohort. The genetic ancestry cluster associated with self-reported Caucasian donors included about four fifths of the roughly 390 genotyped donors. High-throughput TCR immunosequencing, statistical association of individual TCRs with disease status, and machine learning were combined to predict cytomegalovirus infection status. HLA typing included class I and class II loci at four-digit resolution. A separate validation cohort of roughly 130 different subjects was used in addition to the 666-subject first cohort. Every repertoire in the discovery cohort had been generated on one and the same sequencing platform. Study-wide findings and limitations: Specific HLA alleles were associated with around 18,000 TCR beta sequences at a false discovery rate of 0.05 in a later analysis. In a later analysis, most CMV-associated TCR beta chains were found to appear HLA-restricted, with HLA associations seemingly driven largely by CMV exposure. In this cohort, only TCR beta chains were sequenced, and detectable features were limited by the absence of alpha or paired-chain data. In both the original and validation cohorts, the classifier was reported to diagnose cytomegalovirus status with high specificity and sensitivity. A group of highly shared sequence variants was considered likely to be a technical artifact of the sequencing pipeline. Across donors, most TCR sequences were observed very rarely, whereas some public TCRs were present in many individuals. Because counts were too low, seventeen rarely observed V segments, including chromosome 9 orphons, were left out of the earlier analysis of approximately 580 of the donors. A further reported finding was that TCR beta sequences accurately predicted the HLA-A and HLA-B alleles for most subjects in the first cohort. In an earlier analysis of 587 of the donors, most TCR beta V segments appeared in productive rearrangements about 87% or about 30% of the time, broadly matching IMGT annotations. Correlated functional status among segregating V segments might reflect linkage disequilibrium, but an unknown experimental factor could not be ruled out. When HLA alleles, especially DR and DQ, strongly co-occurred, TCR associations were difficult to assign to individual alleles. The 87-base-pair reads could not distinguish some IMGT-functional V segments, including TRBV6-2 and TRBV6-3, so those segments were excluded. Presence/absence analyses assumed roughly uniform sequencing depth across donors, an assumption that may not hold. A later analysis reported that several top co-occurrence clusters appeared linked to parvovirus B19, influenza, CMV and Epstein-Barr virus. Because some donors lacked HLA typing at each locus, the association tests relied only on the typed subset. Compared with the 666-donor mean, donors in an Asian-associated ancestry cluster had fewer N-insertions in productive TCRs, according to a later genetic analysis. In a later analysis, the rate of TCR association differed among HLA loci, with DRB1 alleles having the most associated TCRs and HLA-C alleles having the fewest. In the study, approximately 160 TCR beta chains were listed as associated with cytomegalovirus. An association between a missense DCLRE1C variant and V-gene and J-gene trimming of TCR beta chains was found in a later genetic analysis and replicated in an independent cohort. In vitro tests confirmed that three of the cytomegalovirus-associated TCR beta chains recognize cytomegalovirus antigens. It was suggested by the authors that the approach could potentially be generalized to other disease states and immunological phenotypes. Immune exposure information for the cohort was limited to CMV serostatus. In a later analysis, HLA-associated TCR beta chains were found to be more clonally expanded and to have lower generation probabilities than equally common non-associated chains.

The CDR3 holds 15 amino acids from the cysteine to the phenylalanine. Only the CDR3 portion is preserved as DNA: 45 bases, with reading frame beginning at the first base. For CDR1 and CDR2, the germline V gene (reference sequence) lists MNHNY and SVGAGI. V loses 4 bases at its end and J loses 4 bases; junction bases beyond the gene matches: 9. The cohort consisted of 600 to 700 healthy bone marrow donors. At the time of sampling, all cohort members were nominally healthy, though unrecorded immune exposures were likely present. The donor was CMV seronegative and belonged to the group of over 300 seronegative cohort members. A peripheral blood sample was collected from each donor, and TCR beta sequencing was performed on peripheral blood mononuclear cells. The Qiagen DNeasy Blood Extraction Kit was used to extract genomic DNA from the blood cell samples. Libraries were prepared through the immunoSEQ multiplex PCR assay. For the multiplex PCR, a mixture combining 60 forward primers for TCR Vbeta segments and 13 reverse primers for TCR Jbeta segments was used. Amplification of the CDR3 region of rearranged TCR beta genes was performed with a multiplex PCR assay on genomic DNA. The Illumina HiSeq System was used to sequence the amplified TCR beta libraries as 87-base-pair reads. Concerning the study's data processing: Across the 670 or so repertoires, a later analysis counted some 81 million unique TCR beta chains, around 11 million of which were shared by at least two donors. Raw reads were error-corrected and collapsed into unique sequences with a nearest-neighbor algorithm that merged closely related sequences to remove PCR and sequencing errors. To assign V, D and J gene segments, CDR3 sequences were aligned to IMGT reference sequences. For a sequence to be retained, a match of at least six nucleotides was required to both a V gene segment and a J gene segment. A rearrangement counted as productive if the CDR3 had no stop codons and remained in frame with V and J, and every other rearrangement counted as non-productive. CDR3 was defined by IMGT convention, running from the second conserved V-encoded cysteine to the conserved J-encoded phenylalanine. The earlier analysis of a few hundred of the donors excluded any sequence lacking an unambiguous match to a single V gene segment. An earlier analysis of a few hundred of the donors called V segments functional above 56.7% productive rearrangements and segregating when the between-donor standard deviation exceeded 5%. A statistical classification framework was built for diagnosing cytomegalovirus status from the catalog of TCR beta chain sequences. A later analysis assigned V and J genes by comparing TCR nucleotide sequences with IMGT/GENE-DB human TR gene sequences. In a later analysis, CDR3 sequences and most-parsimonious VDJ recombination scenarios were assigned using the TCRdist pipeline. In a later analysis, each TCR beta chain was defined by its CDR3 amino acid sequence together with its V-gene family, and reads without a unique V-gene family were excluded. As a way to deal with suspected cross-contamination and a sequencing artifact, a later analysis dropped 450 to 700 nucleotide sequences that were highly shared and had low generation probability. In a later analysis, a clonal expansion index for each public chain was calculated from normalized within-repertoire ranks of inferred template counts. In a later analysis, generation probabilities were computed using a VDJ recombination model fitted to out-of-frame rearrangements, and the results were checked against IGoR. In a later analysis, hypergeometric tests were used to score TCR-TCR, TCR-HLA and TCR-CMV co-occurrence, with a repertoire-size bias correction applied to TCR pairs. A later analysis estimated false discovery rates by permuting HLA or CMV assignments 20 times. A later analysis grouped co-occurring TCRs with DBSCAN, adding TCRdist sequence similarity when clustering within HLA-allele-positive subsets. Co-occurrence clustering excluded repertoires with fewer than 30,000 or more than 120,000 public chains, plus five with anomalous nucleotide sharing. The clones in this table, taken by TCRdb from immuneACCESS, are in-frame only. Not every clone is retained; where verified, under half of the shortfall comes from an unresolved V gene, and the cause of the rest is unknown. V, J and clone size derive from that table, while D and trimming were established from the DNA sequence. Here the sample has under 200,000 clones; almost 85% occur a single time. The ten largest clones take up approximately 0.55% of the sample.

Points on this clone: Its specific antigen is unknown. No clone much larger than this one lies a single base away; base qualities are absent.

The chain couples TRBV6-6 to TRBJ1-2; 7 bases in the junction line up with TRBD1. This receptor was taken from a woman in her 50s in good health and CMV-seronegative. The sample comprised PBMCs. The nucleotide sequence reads TGTGCCAGCAGTTTGAGTGACAGGGCGGGCTATGGCTACACCTTC. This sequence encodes CASSLSDRAGYGYTF.